The 21 T cell receptor beta chains presented below share a single source sample, sequenced in a study of blood T cell repertoires in COVID-19. Assay: immunoSEQ multiplex PCR; the TCRdb copy retains only in-frame clones and omits some. Of approximately 50,000 clones in the sample, around 80% are singletons; the top ten hold approximately 5.2%. Material: peripheral blood. These receptors originate from a human donor in a cohort sampled during active COVID-19.

The V gene is TRBV7-2, the J gene TRBJ2-6; tentatively, D is TRBD2 (8 bases). Trimming stripped 11 bases from V and 0 bases from J, with 20 bases between. The CDR3 length is 17 residues. CDR1 SGHTA and CDR2 FQGNSA come from the germline V gene. Written as DNA, the CDR3 is TGTGCCGAGCGGGGGCCAGGGGGGCCCTCTGGGGCCAACGTCCTGACTTTC. Its protein is CAERGPGGPSGANVLTF.

The chain uses TRBV18 and TRBJ2-7; 7 bases are shared with TRBD1. The CDR3 is made up of 15 amino acids. Per germline, CDR1 KGHSH and CDR2 LQKENI. J was trimmed by 0 bases and V by 4 bases; bases with no gene match: 6. The CDR3 loop is CASSRDRGDSYEQYF. CDR3 nucleotides: TGTGCCAGCTCACGGGACAGAGGGGACTCCTACGAGCAGTACTTC.

The V and J genes are TRBV27 and TRBJ2-7; 9 nucleotides align to TRBD1. Germline lookup yields CDR1 MNHEY and CDR2 SMNVEV (reference sequence). The CDR3 length is 16 residues. V lost 6 bases, J lost 2 bases, and 11 bases stayed unmatched. Written as DNA, the CDR3 is TGTGCCAGCAGCCATTTGGGGACAGGGAAGCCCTACGAGCAGTACTTC. Residues: CASSHLGTGKPYEQYF.

V is TRBV29-1 and J is TRBJ2-7; TRBD1 is a possible D gene (7 bases). V was trimmed by 3 bases and J by 4 bases, leaving 13 bases between them. Per the germline V gene, CDR1 is SQVTM and CDR2 is ANQGSEA. There are 13 residues in the CDR3. The CDR3 loop is CSVEMTGTYEQYF. CDR3 bases: TGCAGCGTTGAGATGACAGGGACTTACGAGCAGTACTTC.

The table lists this clone with a few counts. The gene calls are TRBV5-8 and TRBJ1-1; 7 bases map to TRBD1. Trimming at V came to 4 bases and at J to 5 bases, leaving 11 bases not matched to a gene. Germline assignment: CDR1 SGHTS and CDR2 YDEGEE. This CDR3 is built from 15 residues. CDR3 residues: CASSTGVGGVTEAFF. CDR3 nucleotide sequence: TGTGCCAGCAGCACTGGGGTAGGGGGCGTTACTGAAGCTTTCTTT.

This clone was recorded once. V and J are TRBV9 and TRBJ2-5; the match to TRBD2 covers 7 bases. TRBJ2-7 matches the DNA end more closely, so the J call is doubtful. This CDR3 is 15 amino acids long. The germline gives CDR1 SGDLS, CDR2 YYNGEE. CDR3 coding DNA: TGTGCCAGCAGCGTAGCCGGGGTGGGGGGGGACGAGCAGTACTTC. This translates into CASSVAGVGGDEQYF.

CDR3 bases: TGTGCCAGCAGTCTATTAAGGAGTGGCGAAATACTGGAGCAGTACTTC. Protein sequence: CASSLLRSGEILEQYF. J is TRBJ2-7 and V is TRBV27; D ambiguous. Germline V lookup: CDR1 MNHEY, CDR2 SMNVEV (reference sequence). Trimming shortened V by 5 bases and J by 7 bases, and 24 bases separated the two germline ends. The CDR3 extends over 16 amino acids.

This clone has just one count. The chain joins TRBV5-4 to TRBJ2-2, with D perhaps TRBD1 (6 bases). This CDR3 is built from 13 residues. Germline assignment: CDR1 SGHNT and CDR2 YYREEE (reference sequence). V gave up 4 bases and J gave up 9 bases, with 13 bases separating them. CDR3 sequence: CASSPGQLRELFF. CDR3 DNA sequence: TGTGCCAGCAGCCCAGGACAGCTCCGGGAGCTGTTTTTT.

The J gene is TRBJ2-1, the V gene TRBV4-2; 10 bases are shared with TRBD2. Trimming cost V 4 bases and J 7 bases; bases outside gene matches: 13. This CDR3 is built from 17 residues. Germline loops: CDR1 LGHNA, CDR2 YNFKEQ. CDR3 residues: CASSPRLVSGGENEQFF. The CDR3 nucleotides read TGTGCCAGCAGCCCCCGATTGGTGAGCGGGGGGGAAAATGAGCAGTTCTTC.

This clone was detected only once. The chain employs TRBV27 and TRBJ2-1; 7 bases align to TRBD2. Germline trimming cut 6 bases from V and 8 bases from J; bases unmatched to any gene: 7. The CDR3 sequence is 13 residues long. The germline CDR1 and CDR2 sequences are MNHEY and SMNVEV (reference sequence). The CDR3 loop is CASRGAGNDEQFF. CDR3 nucleotides: TGTGCCAGCAGGGGAGCGGGGAATGATGAGCAGTTCTTC.

The rearrangement links TRBV29-1 to TRBJ2-1, with TRBD2 matching over 10 bases. Germline CDR1 reads SQVTM; CDR2 reads ANQGSEA. Losses at the gene ends were 5 bases for V and 9 bases for J; bases not matched to a gene: 7. The CDR3 has 13 residues. The CDR3 sequence is CSVSSGGLREQFF. For the CDR3, the DNA is TGCAGCGTTTCTAGCGGGGGCCTGCGTGAGCAGTTCTTC.

CDR3 nucleotide sequence: TGTGCCACCAGTGATTGGTCGGGACAGGGCAACTATGGCTACACCTTC. It yields the protein CATSDWSGQGNYGYTF. This rearrangement joins TRBV24-1 to TRBJ1-2; TRBD1 agrees at 9 bases. The germline CDR1 and CDR2 sequences are KGHDR and SFDVKD. The V segment lost 2 bases and the J segment 2 bases; nucleotides outside the gene matches: 5. The CDR3 covers 16 residues.

The chain joins TRBV9 to TRBJ1-1, with D perhaps matching TRBD1 (5 bases). The CDR3 covers 16 residues. V was shortened by 2 bases and J by 0 bases, with 14 bases between the two germline ends. The germline CDR1 and CDR2 sequences are SGDLS and YYNGEE. The CDR3 loop reads CASSVVQGRVNTEAFF. The DNA of the CDR3 is TGTGCCAGCAGCGTGGTTCAGGGAAGGGTGAACACTGAAGCTTTCTTT. The entire variable domain, with the rest obtained from reference TRBV9 and TRBJ1-1, is as follows: DSGVTQTPKHLITATGQRVTLRCSPRSGDLSVYWYQQSLDQGLQFLIQYYNGEERAKGNILERFSAQQFPDLHSELNLSSLELGDSALYFCASSVVQGRVNTEAFFGQGTRLTVV.

This chain links TRBV9 with TRBJ2-3; tentative D call: TRBD1 (6 bases). The CDR3 spans 16 residues. CDR1 is SGDLS, CDR2 YYNGEE, per germline. V dropped 3 bases and J dropped 6 bases, with 20 bases sitting between them. In nucleotides, the CDR3 is TGTGCCAGCAGCGCTACACAGGGACGGGGTCGCGATACGCAGTATTTT. Encoded protein: CASSATQGRGRDTQYF.

The gene calls are TRBV2 and TRBJ2-1; D is perhaps TRBD2 (6 bases). CDR1 SNHLY and CDR2 FYNNEI come from the germline V gene. Between the trimmed V and J ends, which lost 11 bases and 7 bases, there was a span of 18 bases. The CDR3 is 13 amino acids. The CDR3 bases are TGTGCCGCAAGGATTAACGGGGGTAATGAGCAGTTCTTC. It encodes CAARINGGNEQFF. Variable domain in full (rest from reference TRBV2 and TRBJ2-1): EPEVTQTPSHQVTQMGQEVILRCVPISNHLYFYWYRQILGQKVEFLVSFYNNEISEKSEIFDDQFSVERPDGSNFTLKIRSTKLEDSAMYFCAARINGGNEQFFGPGTRLTVL.

The chain recombines TRBV6-1 with TRBJ2-4; a possible D gene is TRBD2 (5 bases). The CDR3 sequence is 16 residues long. The germline V and J ends were trimmed by 2 bases and 1 base, with 12 bases remaining between them. Germline CDR1 reads MNHNS; CDR2 reads SASEGT. The CDR3, as DNA: TGTGCCAGCAGTGAAACCCCCGGCGGGGCCAAAAACATTCAGTACTTC. It codes for CASSETPGGAKNIQYF.

CDR3 sequence (DNA): TGTGCCAGCAGCTTTCGTCTAAGCGGGGGCTACAATGAGCAGTTCTTC. Translated, it gives CASSFRLSGGYNEQFF. V gene TRBV7-9 combines with J gene TRBJ2-1, with TRBD2 matching over 8 bases. CDR3 length: 16 amino acids. J was trimmed by 3 bases and V by 3 bases; bases with no gene match: 7. Germline V gives CDR1 SEHNR, CDR2 FQNEAQ (reference sequence).

The chain links TRBV3-1 (or the pseudogene TRBV3-2) to TRBJ1-1; TRBD1 matches 8 bases. CDR1 LGHDT and CDR2 YNNKEL come from the germline V gene (reference sequence). The CDR3 has 15 amino acids. V trimming: 4 bases; J trimming: 1 base; junction bases outside the gene matches: 5. CDR3 nucleotides: TGTGCCAGCAGCCCCCGACAGGGGCCGAACACTGAAGCTTTCTTT. This sequence encodes CASSPRQGPNTEAFF.

The chain links TRBV6-1 to TRBJ1-1, with D possibly matching TRBD1 (5 bases). The V end lost 4 bases, the J end lost 1 base, and 19 bases lay between the germline ends. Germline values: CDR1 MNHNS, CDR2 SASEGT. CDR3 size: 17 residues. CDR3 coding DNA: TGTGCCAGCAGTGGCACTTTGGGGGGGAGTTGGAACACTGAAGCTTTCTTT. Translating it yields CASSGTLGGSWNTEAFF.

V usage is TRBV3-1 (or the pseudogene TRBV3-2) and J usage is TRBJ2-1, with D maybe TRBD2 (5 bases). The germline V and J ends were trimmed by 1 base and 12 bases, with 10 bases remaining between them. The CDR3 loop spans 12 amino acids. In germline, CDR1 is LGHDT, CDR2 YNNKEL (reference sequence). The DNA for the CDR3 is TGTGCCAGCAGCCAAGGATCGGGATGGCAGTTCTTC. It encodes CASSQGSGWQFF.

This chain connects TRBV5-6 to TRBJ2-2; 9 positions agree with TRBD1. Germline trimming cut 3 bases from V and 3 bases from J; bases unmatched to any gene: 6. There are 16 residues in the CDR3. The germline V gene has CDR1 SGHDT and CDR2 YYEEEE. The CDR3 DNA sequence: TGTGCCAGCAGCTCGGGACAGGGAAGATACACCGGGGAGCTGTTTTTT. Residues: CASSSGQGRYTGELFF.